These 29 T cell receptor beta chains came from one sample sequenced in a study of CD4 T cells in relation to SARS-CoV-2 and coronaviruses. Produced via immunoSEQ multiplex PCR; TCRdb's table is partial and in-frame only. This sample yields 35,000 or so clones, of which about four fifths are seen a single time; 5.5% to 7% belongs to the top ten. Their antigens remain unidentified. The sample comprised naive CD4+ T cells from PBMCs, cultured in vitro. Subset indicated: naive CD4+ T cells isolated by negative enrichment. The receptor set was obtained from an adult with COVID-19.

The chain links TRBV18 to TRBJ1-1; possible D gene TRBD1, 6 bases. The germline V and J ends were trimmed by 4 bases and 0 bases, with 12 bases remaining between them. Germline assignment: CDR1 KGHSH and CDR2 LQKENI. CDR3 length: 15 amino acids. The chain's CDR3 is CASSRSDSLNTEAFF. In DNA, the CDR3 is TGTGCCAGCTCACGGTCGGACAGTTTGAACACTGAAGCTTTCTTT.

A single count supports this clone. This chain links TRBV6-5 with TRBJ2-3; D unresolved. V was cut by 6 bases and J by 0 bases, with 13 bases left in between. The CDR3 runs to 15 residues. Germline-derived CDR1 and CDR2 are MNHEY and SVGAGI. CDR3: CASSALAASTDTQYF. The CDR3 nucleotides are TGTGCCAGCAGCGCCTTGGCGGCTAGCACAGATACGCAGTATTTT.

The chain is built from TRBV4-2 and TRBJ1-2, with no clear D. Trimming took off 0 bases at V and 4 bases at J, with 12 bases between the two ends. Germline V gene lookup returns CDR1 LGHNA and CDR2 YNFKEQ. The CDR3 spans 15 residues. This chain's CDR3 is CASSQDQKRSYGYTF. The CDR3 nucleotides are TGTGCCAGCAGCCAAGATCAGAAACGATCCTATGGCTACACCTTC.

The CDR3 reads CASSPGDTRLGNTIYF. The CDR3 nucleotides read TGCGCCAGCAGCCCAGGGGACACGCGATTGGGAAACACCATATATTTT. The chain has TRBV10-1 and TRBJ1-3, with a tentative D call TRBD1 (6 bases). The CDR3 consists of 16 residues. V was cut by 6 bases and J by 4 bases, with 19 bases left in between. The germline CDR1 and CDR2 sequences are WNHNN and SYGVQD (reference sequence).

This chain joins TRBV7-9 and TRBJ1-4; D unclear. The CDR3 length is 13 residues. CDR1 is SEHNR, CDR2 FQNEAQ, per germline (reference sequence). V lost 5 bases and J lost 0, with 4 bases in between. CDR3 nucleotide sequence: TGTGCCAGCAGCCCTGCAACTAATGAAAAACTGTTTTTT. The encoded protein is CASSPATNEKLFF.

The chain recombines TRBV5-8 with TRBJ2-7; 10 bases fit TRBD2. The CDR3 has 16 residues. Unmatched junction bases numbered 3, after V lost 0 bases and J lost 0 bases. In germline, CDR1 is SGHTS, CDR2 YDEGEE. The CDR3 sequence is CASSLVSGRGSYEQYF. CDR3 DNA sequence: TGTGCCAGCAGCTTGGTGAGCGGGAGGGGCTCCTACGAGCAGTACTTC.

The CDR3 sequence is CASREELNTGELFF. CDR3 DNA: TGTGCCAGCAGGGAGGAGCTCAACACCGGGGAGCTGTTTTTT. The chain uses TRBV5-4 and TRBJ2-2, with D possibly matching TRBD2 (5 bases). Germline CDR1 and CDR2: SGHNT and YYREEE (reference sequence). The CDR3 loop spans 14 amino acids. V lost 5 bases to trimming and J lost 2 bases, with 10 bases between them.

This chain connects TRBV19 to TRBJ2-5, with D possibly being TRBD2 (6 bases). The ends were cut back, 11 bases at V and 1 base at J, with 11 bases in the middle. This CDR3 has 12 residues. Germline CDR1 LNHDA, CDR2 SQIVND (reference sequence). The CDR3 spells CAGWRGQETQYF. CDR3 in DNA: TGTGCCGGGTGGCGGGGCCAAGAGACCCAGTACTTC.

This chain links TRBV5-1 with TRBJ2-1; TRBD2 matches 8 bases. The germline gives CDR1 SGHRS, CDR2 YFSETQ. V gave up 2 bases and J gave up 8 bases; unmatched junction bases: 9. The CDR3 totals 15 residues. The CDR3 loop reads CASSFVSGSGDEQFF. CDR3 in DNA: TGCGCCAGCAGCTTTGTAAGCGGGAGCGGGGATGAGCAGTTCTTC.

The chain combines TRBV5-1 with TRBJ2-2; TRBD2 might be the D (7 bases). CDR3 size: 15 residues. Trimming left V 7 bases short and J 0 bases short, with 13 bases between. Looked up from germline, CDR1 is SGHRS and CDR2 is YFSETQ. CDR3 nucleotides: TGCGCCAGCCATCAAGGGGGGGCGAACACCGGGGAGCTGTTTTTT. Translating gives CASHQGGANTGELFF.

The V call is TRBV2, the J call TRBJ2-7; 7 bases line up with TRBD1. With V trimmed by 6 bases and J by 0 bases, 8 bases remained unmatched. This CDR3 is built from 15 residues. The germline CDR1 and CDR2 sequences are SNHLY and FYNNEI. The chain's CDR3 is CASSSGSGGSYEQYF. CDR3 DNA: TGTGCCAGCAGCTCAGGGTCAGGGGGCTCCTACGAGCAGTACTTC.

The chain employs TRBV5-1 and TRBJ2-3; 11 bases line up with TRBD2. The CDR3 is 16 residues long. V was clipped by 2 bases and J by 4 bases; unmatched bases: 6. Germline CDR1 SGHRS, CDR2 YFSETQ. The chain's CDR3 is CASSFIAGGVADTQYF. As DNA, the CDR3 is TGCGCCAGCAGCTTCATAGCGGGAGGGGTAGCAGATACGCAGTATTTT.

V is TRBV7-8 and J is TRBJ2-7; 8 bases are a match to TRBD1. The CDR3 extends over 18 amino acids. The V gene's germline CDR1 is SGHVS and CDR2 FQNEAQ. Trimming cost V 1 base and J 0 bases; bases outside gene matches: 11. The CDR3 nucleotides read TGTGCCAGCAGCTTAGAATTCAGGGGGCGGTCTGGCTCCTACGAGCAGTACTTC. The encoded protein is CASSLEFRGRSGSYEQYF.

The chain recombines TRBV5-1 with TRBJ1-1; D gene uncertain. Trimming left V 0 bases short and J 1 base short, with 10 bases between. The CDR3 runs to 15 residues. CDR1 SGHRS and CDR2 YFSETQ come from the germline V gene. The CDR3 bases are TGCGCCAGCAGCTTGGTGGCAGGATCGAACACTGAAGCTTTCTTT. It specifies CASSLVAGSNTEAFF.

The chain couples TRBV6-4 to TRBJ2-2; 9 bases line up with TRBD1. Germline V lookup: CDR1 MRHNA, CDR2 SNTAGT. CDR3 length: 15 amino acids. Trimming at V came to 4 bases and at J to 3 bases, leaving 3 bases not matched to a gene. CDR3 sequence (DNA): TGTGCCAGCAGTGCACGACAGGGGGACACCGGGGAGCTGTTTTTT. The encoded protein is CASSARQGDTGELFF.

The chain recombines TRBV5-8 with TRBJ2-3; possibly TRBD1 for D (6 bases). The CDR3 has 15 residues. The ends were cut back, 4 bases at V and 2 bases at J, with 14 bases in the middle. CDR1 and CDR2 (germline): SGHTS, YDEGEE. The CDR3 sequence is CASSLPDSLTDTQYF. CDR3 coding DNA: TGTGCCAGCAGCCTGCCGGACAGCCTCACAGATACGCAGTATTTT. Full variable domain (missing parts from reference TRBV5-8 and TRBJ2-3): EAGVTQSPTHLIKTRGQQATLRCSPISGHTSVYWYQQALGLGLQFLLWYDEGEERNRGNFPPRFSGRQFPNYSSELNVNALELEDSALYLCASSLPDSLTDTQYFGPGTRLTVL.

The chain uses TRBV19 and TRBJ1-2; unclear D gene. In germline, CDR1 is LNHDA, CDR2 SQIVND (reference sequence). The CDR3 contains 15 residues. Trimming took off 1 base at V and 2 bases at J, with 11 bases between the two ends. CDR3 in amino acids: CASSIVPGVNYGYTF. The DNA of the CDR3 is TGTGCCAGTAGTATAGTCCCGGGAGTCAACTATGGCTACACCTTC.

This CDR3 reads CASSPNSGHYEQYF. The CDR3 DNA follows: TGTGCCAGCAGCCCAAACTCCGGACACTACGAGCAGTACTTC. V is TRBV7-2 and J is TRBJ2-7; possibly TRBD1 for D (5 bases). Between the trimmed V and J ends, which lost 5 bases and 3 bases, there was a span of 14 bases. The V gene's germline CDR1 is SGHTA and CDR2 FQGNSA. CDR3 size: 14 residues. Filled out from reference TRBV7-2 and TRBJ2-7, the complete variable domain reads GAGVSQSPSNKVTEKGKDVELRCDPISGHTALYWYRQSLGQGLEFLIYFQGNSAPDKSGLPSDRFSAERTGGSVSTLTIQRTQQEDSAVYLCASSPNSGHYEQYFGPGTRLTVT.

This chain joins TRBV30 and TRBJ2-7; D perhaps matches TRBD2 (5 bases). The length of the CDR3 is 14 residues. Trimming removed 6 bases from V and 3 bases from J, with 18 bases in between. Germline V gene data show CDR1 as GTSNPN and CDR2 as SVGIG (reference sequence). The CDR3 loop reads CACSGLPYFYEQYF. The CDR3 region has the DNA TGTGCCTGTTCCGGACTTCCTTACTTCTACGAGCAGTACTTC. The variable domain in full, with the rest retrieved from reference TRBV30 and TRBJ2-7, is SQTIHQWPATLVQPVGSPLSLECTVEGTSNPNLYWYRQAAGRGLQLLFYSVGIGQISSEVPQNLSASRPQDRQFILSSKKLLLSDSGFYLCACSGLPYFYEQYFGPGTRLTVT.

The chain recombines TRBV5-1 with TRBJ2-3; D is unclear. There are 15 residues in the CDR3. The germline V gene has CDR1 SGHRS and CDR2 YFSETQ. V shed 1 base and J shed 0 bases, with 9 bases lying between them. Here the CDR3 reads CASSLQWRSTDTQYF. CDR3 coding DNA: TGCGCCAGCAGCTTGCAGTGGCGGAGCACAGATACGCAGTATTTT.

The chain couples TRBV6-6 to TRBJ1-1; D is unclear. Germline V CDR1 and CDR2: MNHNY, SVGAGI (reference sequence). With 3 bases removed from V and 0 bases from J, the gap between germline ends came to 5 bases. This CDR3 is 13 amino acids long. The CDR3 DNA reads as TGTGCCAGCAGTTATTTACTGAACACTGAAGCTTTCTTT. Amino acid sequence: CASSYLLNTEAFF.

This chain links TRBV7-9 with TRBJ2-3, with 7 bases that match TRBD1. The CDR3 is 13 amino acids. The germline V gene has CDR1 SEHNR and CDR2 FQNEAQ (reference sequence). J was trimmed by 11 bases and V by 0 bases; bases with no gene match: 5. The CDR3 region has the DNA TGTGCCAGCAGCTTAGCAGCAGGGGGATTGCAGTATTTT. It specifies CASSLAAGGLQYF.

The chain is built from TRBV4-1 and TRBJ2-7; tentatively, D is TRBD2 (6 bases). CDR3 length: 14 residues. Looked up from germline, CDR1 is MGHRA and CDR2 is YSYEKL. Trimming removed 4 bases from V and 2 bases from J, with 12 bases in between. CDR3 sequence (DNA): TGCGCCAGCAGCCTGGGGACTGAAGCCTACGAGCAGTACTTC. Protein: CASSLGTEAYEQYF.

The chain couples TRBV28 to TRBJ1-5; D uncertain. CDR3 length: 15 residues. Per the germline V gene, CDR1 is MDHEN and CDR2 is SYDVKM. V lost 3 bases, J lost 7 bases, and 16 bases lay in between. This chain's CDR3 is CASSFPNRPDQPQHF. CDR3 sequence (DNA): TGTGCCAGCAGTTTCCCAAACCGACCTGACCAGCCCCAGCATTTT.

The chain carries TRBV3-1 (or the pseudogene TRBV3-2) and TRBJ2-7, with unresolved D. Germline lookup yields CDR1 LGHDT and CDR2 YNNKEL (reference sequence). CDR3 length: 14 amino acids. Deletions cut 0 bases from V and 3 bases from J, with 9 bases between. The CDR3 nucleotides read TGTGCCAGCAGCCAAGATCTTGCTCTCTACGAGCAGTACTTC. Its protein is CASSQDLALYEQYF.

The chain combines TRBV6-5 with TRBJ1-2, with 7 positions matching TRBD1. The CDR3 runs 14 residues. Germline trimming cut 6 bases from V and 6 bases from J; bases unmatched to any gene: 10. In germline, CDR1 is MNHEY, CDR2 SVGAGI. CDR3 bases: TGTGCCAGCAGAAAGACGAACCAGGGGGATGGCTACACCTTC. It translates to CASRKTNQGDGYTF.

This chain joins TRBV27 and TRBJ2-7, with 10 nucleotides matching TRBD1. The CDR3 totals 14 residues. Germline V gene sequence: CDR1 MNHEY, CDR2 SMNVEV (reference sequence). The junction had 5 bases not matched to a gene; V was cut back by 5 bases and J by 4 bases. The CDR3 spells CASSQPGQGYEQYF. Written as DNA, the CDR3 is TGTGCCAGCAGTCAACCGGGACAGGGGTACGAGCAGTACTTC.

The J gene is TRBJ2-7, the V gene TRBV29-1; D is ambiguous. Germline V gene lookup returns CDR1 SQVTM and CDR2 ANQGSEA. This CDR3 contains 11 residues. Trimming stripped 5 bases from V and 2 bases from J, with 7 bases between. The CDR3 here is CSVFGAYEQYF. The CDR3 DNA follows: TGCAGCGTTTTTGGCGCCTACGAGCAGTACTTC.

The chain has TRBV4-1 and TRBJ2-3; D is unclear. V was pared by 0 bases and J by 4 bases, with 20 bases between. Germline assignment: CDR1 MGHRA and CDR2 YSYEKL. The CDR3 length is 18 residues. The CDR3 reads CASSQEVEFIVRADTQYF. In nucleotides, the CDR3 is TGCGCCAGCAGCCAAGAGGTTGAGTTCATCGTCCGGGCAGATACGCAGTATTTT.